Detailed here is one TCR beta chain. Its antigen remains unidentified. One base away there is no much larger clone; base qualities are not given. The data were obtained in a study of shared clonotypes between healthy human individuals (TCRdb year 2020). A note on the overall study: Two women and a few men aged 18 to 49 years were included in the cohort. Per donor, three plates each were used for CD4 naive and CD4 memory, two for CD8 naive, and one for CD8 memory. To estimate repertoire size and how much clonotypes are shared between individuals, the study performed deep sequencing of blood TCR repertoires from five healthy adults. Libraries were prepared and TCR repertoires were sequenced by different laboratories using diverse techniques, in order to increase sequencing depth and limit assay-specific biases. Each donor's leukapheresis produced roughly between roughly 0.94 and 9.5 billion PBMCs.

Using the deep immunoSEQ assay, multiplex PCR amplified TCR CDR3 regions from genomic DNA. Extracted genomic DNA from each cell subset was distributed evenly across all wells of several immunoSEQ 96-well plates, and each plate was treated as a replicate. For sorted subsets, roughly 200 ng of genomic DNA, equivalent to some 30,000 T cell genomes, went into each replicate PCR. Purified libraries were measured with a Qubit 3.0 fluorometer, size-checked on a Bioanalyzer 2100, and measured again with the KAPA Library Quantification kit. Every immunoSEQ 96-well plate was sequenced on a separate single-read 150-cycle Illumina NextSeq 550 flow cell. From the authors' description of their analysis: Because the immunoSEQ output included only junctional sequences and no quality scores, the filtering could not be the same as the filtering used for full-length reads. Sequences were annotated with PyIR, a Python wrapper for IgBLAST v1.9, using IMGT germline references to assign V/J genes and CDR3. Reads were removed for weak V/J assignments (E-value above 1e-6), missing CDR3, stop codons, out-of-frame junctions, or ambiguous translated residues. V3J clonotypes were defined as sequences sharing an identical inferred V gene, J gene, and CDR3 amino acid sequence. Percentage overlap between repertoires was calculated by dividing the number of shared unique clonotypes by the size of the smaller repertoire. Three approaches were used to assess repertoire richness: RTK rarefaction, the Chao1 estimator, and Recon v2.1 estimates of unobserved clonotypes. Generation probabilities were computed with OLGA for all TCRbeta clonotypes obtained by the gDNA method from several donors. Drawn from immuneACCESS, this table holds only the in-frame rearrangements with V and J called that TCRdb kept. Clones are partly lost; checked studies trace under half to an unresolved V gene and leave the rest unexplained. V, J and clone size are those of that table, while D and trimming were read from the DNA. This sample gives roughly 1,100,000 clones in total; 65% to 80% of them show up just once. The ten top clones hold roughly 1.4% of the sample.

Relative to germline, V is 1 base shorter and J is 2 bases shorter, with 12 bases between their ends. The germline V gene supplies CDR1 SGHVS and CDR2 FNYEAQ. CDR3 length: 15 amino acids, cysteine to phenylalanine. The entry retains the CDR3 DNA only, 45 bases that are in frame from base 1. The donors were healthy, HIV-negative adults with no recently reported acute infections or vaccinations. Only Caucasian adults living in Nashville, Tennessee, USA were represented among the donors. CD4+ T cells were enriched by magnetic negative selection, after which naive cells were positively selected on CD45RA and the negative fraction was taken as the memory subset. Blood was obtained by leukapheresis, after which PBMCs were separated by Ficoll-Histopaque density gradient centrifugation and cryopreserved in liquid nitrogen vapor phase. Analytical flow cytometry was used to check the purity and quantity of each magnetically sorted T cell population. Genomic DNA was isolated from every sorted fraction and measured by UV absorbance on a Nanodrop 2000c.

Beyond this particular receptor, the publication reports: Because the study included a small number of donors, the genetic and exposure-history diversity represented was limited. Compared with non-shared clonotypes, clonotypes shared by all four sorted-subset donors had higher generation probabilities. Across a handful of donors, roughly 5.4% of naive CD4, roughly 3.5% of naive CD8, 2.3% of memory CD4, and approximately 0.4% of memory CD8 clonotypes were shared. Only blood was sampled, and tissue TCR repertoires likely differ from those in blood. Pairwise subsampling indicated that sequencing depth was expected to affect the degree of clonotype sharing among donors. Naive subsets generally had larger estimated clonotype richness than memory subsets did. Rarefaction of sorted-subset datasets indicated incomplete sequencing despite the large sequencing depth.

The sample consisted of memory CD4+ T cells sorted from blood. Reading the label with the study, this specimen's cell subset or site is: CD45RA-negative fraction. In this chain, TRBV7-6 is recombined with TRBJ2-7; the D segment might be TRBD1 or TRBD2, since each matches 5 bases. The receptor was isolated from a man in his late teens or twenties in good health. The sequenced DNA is TGTGCCAGCAGCTTAGTACCGGGACCCACCTACGAGCAGTACTTC. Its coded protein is CASSLVPGPTYEQYF.